This TCR beta chain was recovered during a study of T-cell memory formation after mild COVID-19. The CDR3 extends over 15 amino acids. Germline V CDR1 and CDR2: SGHAT, FQNNGV. Trimming took off 1 base at V and 8 bases at J, with 14 bases between the two ends. Each CDR3 protein gets one entry after TCRdb re-called the 5' RACE reads with MiXCR. Of about 270,000 distinct CDR3 sequences listed, about a sixth were seen once; the top ten hold roughly 23%. General study results and limits: Clones contracting over day 15 to 85 were CD4/CD8 balanced, with later expanders leaning CD4+. Memory from before infection featured some responding clones, which suggests cross-reactive memory joined.

Turning to this clonotype: What it recognizes is unknown.

This TCR was recovered from a man between 18 and 29 years old who had mild COVID-19 (a few samples of this study predate the infection). Cell type and time point are not known. The sequenced material came from PBMCs or a T cell subset sorted from them (not recorded which). The V call is TRBV11-2, the J call TRBJ2-2; D possibly corresponds to TRBD2 (5 bases). CDR3 in amino acids: CASSLGQAGSGELFF. In DNA form, the CDR3 reads TGTGCCAGCAGCTTAGGGCAGGCGGGTTCGGGGGAGCTGTTTTTT.